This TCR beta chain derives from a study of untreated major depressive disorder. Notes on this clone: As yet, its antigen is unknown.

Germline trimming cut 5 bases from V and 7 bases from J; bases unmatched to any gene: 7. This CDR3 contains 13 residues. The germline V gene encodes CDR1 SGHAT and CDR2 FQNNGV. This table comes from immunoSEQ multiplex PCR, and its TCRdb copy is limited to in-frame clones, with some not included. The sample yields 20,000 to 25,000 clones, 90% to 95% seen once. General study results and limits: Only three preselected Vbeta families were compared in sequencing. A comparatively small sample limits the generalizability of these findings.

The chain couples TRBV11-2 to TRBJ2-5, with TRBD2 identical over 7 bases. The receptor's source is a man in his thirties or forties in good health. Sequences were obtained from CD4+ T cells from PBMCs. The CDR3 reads CASSPGTGGTQYF. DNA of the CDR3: TGTGCCAGCAGCCCAGGTACGGGAGGGACCCAGTACTTC.